This T cell receptor (beta chain) was retrieved from a study of shared clonotypes between healthy human individuals. Study conclusions and caveats: In a few donors, around 5.5% of naive CD4 clonotypes appeared in common. Deeper or shallower sequencing was expected to change how clonotypes are shared among donors.

It was into CD45RA+ naive and CD45RA-negative memory subsets that the CD4+ cells were split. CDR1 SQVTM and CDR2 ANQGSEA come from the germline V gene. With V trimmed by 7 bases and J by 1 base, 9 bases remained unmatched. The CDR3 runs 15 residues. Comment on this clone: Its specificity is not known.

Profiled with immunoSEQ multiplex PCR; TCRdb holds only in-frame clones, not every one. The data contain about 2.4 million clones, roughly 92% of them singletons. This receptor was obtained from a man between 18 and 35 years old in good health. The sequenced material came from naive CD4+ T cells sorted from blood. Subset in this sample: CD45RA+ positively selected. The gene calls are TRBV29-1 and TRBJ2-7; the match to TRBD2 covers 11 bases. The CDR3 bases are TGCAGCGCCGCACGAGGGACTAGCGGTTCCTACGAGCAGTACTTC. Amino acids: CSAARGTSGSYEQYF.